This entry lists 5 T cell receptor beta chains sequenced from one sample in a study of CD8+CD57+ T cells in acquired aplastic anemia. Study findings and constraints: Among patients, CD8+CD57+ cells displayed less diversity than the total CD4+ and CD8+ pools did.

Profiling of TCR beta VDJ combinations and CDR3 sequences used genomic DNA as template. TCRdb passed the reads through MiXCR, listing each CDR3 protein once. The sample consists of roughly 20,000 distinct CDR3 sequences, roughly 40% of them appearing once. The antigens of these receptors remain unknown. Sequencing was done on patients that had shown CD8+CD57+ cell expansion by flow cytometry. Specimen: CD8+CD57+ T cells sorted from PBMCs. Subset denoted: bead-enriched CD8+CD57+ effector memory T cells from SAA patients. These receptors all stem from a human donor with aplastic anemia.

The chain combines TRBV7-9 with TRBJ2-7, with 9 bases fitting TRBD1. Germline assignment: CDR1 SEHNR and CDR2 FQNEAQ (reference sequence). The V segment lost 1 base and the J segment 7 bases; nucleotides outside the gene matches: 5. The CDR3 extends over 14 amino acids. Here the CDR3 reads CASSLGQGVREQYF. Here the CDR3 DNA reads TGTGCCAGCAGCTTAGGACAGGGGGTACGAGAGCAGTACTTC.

This clonotype occurred a few times. The chain employs TRBV6-1 and TRBJ2-7, with 7 nucleotides matching TRBD2. V dropped 5 bases and J dropped 3; count of bases not matched to a gene: 7. CDR1 is MNHNS and CDR2 is SASEGT in the germline V gene. The CDR3 covers 14 residues. The CDR3 sequence is CASSQPGTNYEQYF. The CDR3 DNA reads TGTGCCAGCAGTCAACCCGGGACTAACTACGAGCAGTACTTC.

As regards this clonotype: No DNA is shown, since the ends of the CDR3 on it are uncertain; the CDR3 is the one TCRdb lists. This chain connects TRBV12-3 or TRBV12-4 to TRBJ2-2. The length of the CDR3 is 19 amino acids, counting both ends. The CDR3 loop is CASSLGVSGYEQYFGELFF.

This clonotype was counted a few times. The rearrangement uses TRBV7-2 and TRBJ2-1, with 11 bases lining up with TRBD2. Unmatched junction bases numbered 1, after V lost 3 bases and J lost 3 bases. The CDR3 runs to 15 residues. In germline, CDR1 is SGHTA, CDR2 FQGNSA. The CDR3 is CASSFGTSGYNEQFF. The CDR3 region has the DNA TGTGCCAGCAGCTTCGGGACTAGCGGCTACAATGAGCAGTTCTTC.

The chain combines TRBV5-4 with TRBJ2-5; D might be TRBD1 (6 bases). V lost 5 bases and J 5 bases, leaving 13 bases between the germline ends. The CDR3 sequence is 13 residues long. Germline V gives CDR1 SGHNT, CDR2 YYREEE (reference sequence). The CDR3 reads CASRIDRTETQYF. Written as DNA, the CDR3 is TGTGCCAGCAGGATAGACAGGACGGAGACCCAGTACTTC.